This T cell receptor beta chain is from a study of T cell clonotyping in hematopoietic cell transplantation. The method was immunoSEQ multiplex PCR; TCRdb's version includes in-frame clones alone and lacks a portion of them. Altogether about 36,000 clones are present, 90% to 95% being singletons, with the ten largest covering about 1.5%. Overall study findings and caveats: CD4 and CD8 repertoire contributions could not be separated without sorting. Few recipient clonotypes overlapped donors; over 95% were de novo at given depth. Broader posttransplant TCR repertoire diversity was predicted by graft donor and pretransplant recipient Inverse Simpson Index values.

There are 14 residues in the CDR3. Trimming left V 3 bases short and J 0 bases short, with 7 bases between. Germline loops: CDR1 SGDLS, CDR2 YYNGEE. In the case of this clone: The antigen remains undetermined.

Indicated time point: recipient sample about 28 days before transplant, after cytoreduction. The clonotype was recovered from a man aged 35 to 55 with chronic myeloid leukemia. Some clones in this sample may be carry-over from other donors' samples. This sequence joins TRBV9 and TRBJ1-3, with unresolved D. The source material was peripheral blood mononuclear cells, sampled before stem cell transplant. This CDR3 is CASSDLYSGNTIYF. CDR3 coding DNA: TGTGCCAGCAGCGACCTGTACTCTGGAAACACCATATATTTT.